The 21 T cell receptor beta chains below all came from one sample that was sequenced in a study of T cell clonality in common variable immunodeficiency. Clones were read by immunoSEQ multiplex PCR, and TCRdb kept only the in-frame ones, dropping some. Recorded here are about 37,000 clones, none singletons. Sample: peripheral blood mononuclear cells. The receptors were gathered from a person aged 18 to 70 in good health.

In its sample, this clone was seen many times. The CDR3 end is not reached by the read, which stops 3 residues before it; the germline J gene fills it in. This chain links TRBV19 with TRBJ1-1; 8 bases match TRBD1. The germline V gene encodes CDR1 LNHDA and CDR2 SQIVND (reference sequence). V was pared by 6 bases and J by 1 base, with 10 bases of the junction left unmatched. This CDR3 spans 16 amino acids. The CDR3 is CASRPQGADGNTEAFF. The part of the CDR3 DNA that was read is TGTGCCAGTAGACCTCAGGGGGCAGATGGGAACACTGAA.

This clone was seen ten or more times. Coverage ceases 3 residues before the CDR3 finishes, and the germline J gene fills in the end. This chain links TRBV5-6 with TRBJ2-5, with D perhaps TRBD2 (7 bases). This CDR3 spans 13 amino acids. Germline-derived CDR1 and CDR2 are SGHDT and YYEEEE. Trimming removed 2 bases from V and 5 bases from J, with 10 bases in between. The CDR3 DNA, read in part, is TGTGCCAGCAGCTTCAGGGGAGGGGAGACC. Its translation: CASSFRGGET. The full CDR3 is CASSFRGGETQYF.

The sample holds many counts of this clone. The CDR3 end falls 3 residues outside the read, so it is completed with the germline J gene. The rearrangement uses TRBV19 and TRBJ1-5; D is possibly TRBD1 (6 bases). The CDR3 contains 15 residues. V was trimmed by 4 bases and J by 5 bases, leaving 15 bases between them. Germline V gives CDR1 LNHDA, CDR2 SQIVND (reference sequence). CDR3 DNA, as far as it was read: TGTGCCAGTAGTACGCCGGGACAAGGGGATCAGCCC. Its translation: CASSTPGQGDQP. The CDR3 reads in full as CASSTPGQGDQPQHF.

This clone was recorded at least ten times. The CDR3 end lies 3 residues beyond the end of the read and is filled in from the germline J gene. The chain combines TRBV5-4 with TRBJ2-5, with 8 bases lining up with TRBD2. The junction had 5 bases not matched to a gene; V was cut back by 0 bases and J by 1 base. This CDR3 spans 16 amino acids. CDR1 is SGHNT, CDR2 YYREEE, per germline (reference sequence). The CDR3 loop is CASSLALAGLQETQYF. The DNA read from the CDR3 is TGTGCCAGCAGCTTGGCGCTAGCGGGTCTCCAAGAGACC.

This clone was observed many times. The sequenced fragment ends 3 residues before the CDR3 boundary, so the rest is inferred from the germline J gene. V usage is TRBV19 and J usage is TRBJ2-5; TRBD2 might be the D (6 bases). The CDR3 loop spans 15 amino acids. The germline gives CDR1 LNHDA, CDR2 SQIVND (reference sequence). Trimming pared 1 base from V and 2 bases from J, leaving 11 bases between. The CDR3 bases that were read are TGTGCCAGTAGTATAGGTGGGGGGTTTCAAGAGACC. Residues: CASSIGGGFQET. The full CDR3 protein is CASSIGGGFQETQYF.

This clone was observed at least ten times. Read coverage stops 3 residues before the CDR3 terminus; the germline J gene supplies the remainder. The chain employs TRBV18 and TRBJ1-1, with 8 bases lining up with TRBD1. Trimming removed 4 bases from V and 1 base from J; junction bases left unmatched: 8. Looked up from germline, CDR1 is KGHSH and CDR2 is LQKENI. CDR3 length: 16 amino acids. The part of the CDR3 DNA that was read is TGTGCCAGCTCACGCAATACCGGGACAGGGAACACTGAA. It translates to CASSRNTGTGNTE. The full CDR3 protein reads CASSRNTGTGNTEAFF.

In this sample, this clone turned up many times. The CDR3 end lies 3 residues beyond the end of the read and is filled in from the germline J gene. This chain connects TRBV7-6 to TRBJ1-1, with 7 bases identical to TRBD1. Germline V gene sequence: CDR1 SGHVS, CDR2 FNYEAQ. CDR3 length equals 17 residues. The V gene end was trimmed by 0 bases and the J gene end by 0 bases; junction bases not matched to a gene: 7. The CDR3 DNA, read in part, is TGTGCCAGCAGCTTAGCCGAAGACAGGGTAATGAACACTGAA. It translates to CASSLAEDRVMNTE. The CDR3, in full, reads CASSLAEDRVMNTEAFF.

This clone was seen repeatedly, ten times or more. With the read ending 3 residues before the CDR3 end, the germline J gene is used to fill in that end. The chain employs TRBV19 and TRBJ1-2, with D hard to call. Germline CDR1 and CDR2: LNHDA and SQIVND (reference sequence). V was cut by 7 bases and J by 1 base, with 10 bases left in between. The CDR3 sequence is 13 residues long. The DNA read from the CDR3 is TGTGCCAGTACTCGAACAATTAACTATGGC. It is translated as CASTRTINYG. The entire CDR3 protein reads CASTRTINYGYTF.

This clone was picked up many times. The read terminates 3 residues ahead of where the CDR3 ends, so the germline J gene completes it. The chain is built from TRBV9 and TRBJ2-1; maybe TRBD2 (6 bases). CDR1 and CDR2 (germline): SGDLS, YYNGEE. V was cut by 0 bases and J by 3 bases, with 13 bases left in between. This CDR3 is built from 16 residues. CDR3 bases read: TGTGCCAGCAGCGTAGAGATTAGCGGCATCTACAATGAG. Amino acids: CASSVEISGIYNE. The complete CDR3 protein is CASSVEISGIYNEQFF.

This clone has only a few counts. The read is 3 residues too short to cover the CDR3 end, so that end is filled in from the germline J gene. The chain employs TRBV19 and TRBJ1-1; 11 positions match TRBD1. This CDR3 region has 14 residues. Germline CDR1 and CDR2: LNHDA and SQIVND (reference sequence). V trimming: 7 bases; J trimming: 3 bases; junction bases outside the gene matches: 4. The CDR3 DNA, read in part, is TGTGCCAGTATCGGGACAGGGGGGGACACTGAA. Protein product: CASIGTGGDTE. The full CDR3 sequence reads CASIGTGGDTEAFF. The full variable domain, with the rest looked up from reference TRBV19 and TRBJ1-1, is DGGITQSPKYLFRKEGQNVTLSCEQNLNHDAMYWYRQDPGQGLRLIYYSQIVNDFQKGDIAEGYSVSREKKESFPLTVTSAQKNPTAFYLCASIGTGGDTEAFFGQGTRLTVV.

This clone has at least ten counts. The CDR3 end falls 3 residues outside the read, so it is completed with the germline J gene. The V gene is TRBV5-4, the J gene TRBJ2-1, with D maybe TRBD1 (7 bases). Trimming took 3 bases from V and 3 from J, leaving 10 bases between them. The CDR3 contains 14 residues. CDR1 and CDR2 (germline): SGHNT, YYREEE (reference sequence). CDR3: CASSSGGLYNEQFF. CDR3 DNA (partial): TGTGCCAGCAGCTCAGGGGGGCTCTACAATGAG. The whole variable domain, remainder taken from reference TRBV5-4 and TRBJ2-1, is ETGVTQSPTHLIKTRGQQVTLRCSSQSGHNTVSWYQQALGQGPQFIFQYYREEENGRGNFPPRFSGLQFPNYSSELNVNALELDDSALYLCASSSGGLYNEQFFGPGTRLTVL.

Ten or more counts support this clone. With the read ending 3 residues before the CDR3 end, the germline J gene is used to fill in that end. The chain is built from TRBV2 and TRBJ2-7, with 7 bases matching TRBD1. V lost 4 bases, J lost 1 base, and 7 bases stayed unmatched. Germline CDR1 reads SNHLY; CDR2 reads FYNNEI. CDR3 length equals 15 residues. CDR3 amino acids: CASSVDRVTSYEQYF. The CDR3 DNA, read in part, is TGTGCCAGCAGTGTCGACAGGGTAACGTCCTACGAG.

This clone was observed many times. The read halts 3 residues ahead of the CDR3 end, with the missing end drawn from the germline J gene. The V and J genes are TRBV10-3 and TRBJ1-6; D not resolved. V dropped 0 bases and J dropped 0 bases, with 3 bases sitting between them. Germline V gives CDR1 ENHRY, CDR2 SYGVKD. The CDR3 is 15 amino acids. The CDR3 reads CAISESGSYNSPLHF. Incomplete CDR3 DNA: TGTGCCATCAGTGAGTCAGGCTCCTATAATTCACCC.

This clone was observed at least ten times. The read ends 3 residues before the CDR3 terminus; that terminus is restored from the germline J gene. The chain combines TRBV6-2 or TRBV6-3 with TRBJ2-3; 8 nucleotides agree with TRBD1. CDR1 is MNHEY, CDR2 SVGEGT, per germline. This CDR3 has 14 amino acids. The V and J ends lost 2 bases and 6 bases, in that order; junction bases with no gene match: 4. The DNA read from the CDR3 is TGTGCCAGCAGTTACCCCCAGGGGGCGGATACG. It codes for CASSYPQGADT. The whole CDR3 sequence reads CASSYPQGADTQYF.

For this clone: The CDR3 end is not reached by the read, which stops 3 residues before it; the germline J gene fills it in. The chain carries TRBV30 and TRBJ1-4, with TRBD1 matching over 12 bases. The CDR3 covers 16 residues. Trimming cost V 7 bases and J 6 bases; bases outside gene matches: 12. Germline V gene data show CDR1 as GTSNPN and CDR2 as SVGIG (reference sequence). The CDR3 reads CASPGTGGIGYEKLFF. CDR3 DNA (partial): TGTGCCTCTCCCGGGACAGGGGGCATCGGCTATGAAAAA.

This clone has at least ten counts. Coverage ceases 3 residues before the CDR3 finishes, and the germline J gene fills in the end. The chain joins TRBV7-8 to TRBJ2-1, with 7 bases identical to TRBD1. The trim removed 4 bases at V and 0 bases at J, leaving 3 bases unmatched. The CDR3 is 15 residues long. Germline lookup yields CDR1 SGHVS and CDR2 FQNEAQ. The covered CDR3 bases are TGTGCCAGCAGCTCGACAGGGCGCTCCTACAATGAG. It is translated as CASSSTGRSYNE. In full, the CDR3 reads CASSSTGRSYNEQFF. The variable domain in full, with the rest retrieved from reference TRBV7-8 and TRBJ2-1, is GAGVSQSPRYKVAKRGQDVALRCDPISGHVSLFWYQQALGQGPEFLTYFQNEAQLDKSGLPSDRFFAERPEGSVSTLKIQRTQQEDSAVYLCASSSTGRSYNEQFFGPGTRLTVL.

This clone has a count of ten or more. The read gets to within 3 residues of the CDR3 end, and the germline J gene fills in the rest. The chain links TRBV7-9 to TRBJ2-3, with 9 bases aligning to TRBD2. Trimming took 5 bases from V and 5 from J; bases not matched to a gene: 5. Germline lookup yields CDR1 SEHNR and CDR2 FQNEAQ (reference sequence). The CDR3 totals 14 residues. The covered CDR3 bases are TGTGCCAGCAGCCCTCCTAGCGGGAAAGATACG. The encoded protein is CASSPPSGKDT. The full CDR3 protein reads CASSPPSGKDTQYF.

Points on this clone: The read stops 3 residues short of the end of the CDR3; the missing end is completed from the germline J gene. The gene calls are TRBV6-2 or TRBV6-3 and TRBJ1-2; D remains unclear. This CDR3 spans 15 amino acids. V was pared by 7 bases and J by 0 bases, with 15 bases between. Germline CDR1 reads MNHEY; CDR2 reads SVGEGT. The DNA read from the CDR3 is TGTGCCAGCACCGAAGGGTCCCGGACTAACTATGGC. It yields the protein CASTEGSRTNYG. The CDR3 as a whole reads CASTEGSRTNYGYTF.

Many counts were recorded for this clone. The CDR3 end falls 3 residues outside the read, so it is completed with the germline J gene. V usage is TRBV7-2 and J usage is TRBJ2-5, with D possibly matching TRBD1 (5 bases). The CDR3 contains 14 residues. Per the germline V gene, CDR1 is SGHTA and CDR2 is FQGNSA. V lost 4 bases, J lost 1 base, and 10 bases lay in between. The CDR3 sequence: CASSSTVTQETQYF. CDR3 DNA (partial): TGTGCCAGCAGCTCGACAGTAACCCAAGAGACC.

This clone was detected ten times or more. The read terminates 3 residues before the CDR3 end, so the remaining end is supplied by the germline J gene. The chain carries TRBV20-1 and TRBJ2-3, with TRBD2 matching over 7 bases. The V segment lost 5 bases and the J segment 2 bases; nucleotides outside the gene matches: 10. CDR1 and CDR2 (germline): DFQATT, SNEGSKA (reference sequence). The CDR3 sequence is 15 residues long. The DNA read from the CDR3 is TGCAGTGCTGCCAATCTAGCGGAGTCCACAGATACG. Its translation: CSAANLAESTDT. The complete CDR3 sequence is CSAANLAESTDTQYF.

A note on this clone: The missing CDR3 end, 3 residues past where the read stops, is filled in from the germline J gene. V is TRBV30 and J is TRBJ2-7; D might be TRBD1 (5 bases). The germline V and J ends were trimmed by 0 bases and 6 bases, with 6 bases remaining between them. CDR1 and CDR2 from the germline V gene are GTSNPN and SVGIG (reference sequence). The CDR3 is made up of 11 amino acids. This CDR3 reads CAWSVRVEQYF. The CDR3 DNA, read in part, is TGTGCCTGGAGTGTCAGGGTCGAG.